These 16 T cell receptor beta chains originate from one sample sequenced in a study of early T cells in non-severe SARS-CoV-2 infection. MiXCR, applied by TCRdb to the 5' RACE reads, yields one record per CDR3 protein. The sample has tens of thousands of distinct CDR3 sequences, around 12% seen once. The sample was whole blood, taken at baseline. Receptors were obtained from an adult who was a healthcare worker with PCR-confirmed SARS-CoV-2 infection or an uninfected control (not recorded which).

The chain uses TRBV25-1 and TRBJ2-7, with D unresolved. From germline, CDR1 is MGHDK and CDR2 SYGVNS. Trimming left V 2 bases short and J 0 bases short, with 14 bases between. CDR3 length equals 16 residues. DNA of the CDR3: TGTGCCAGCAGTGAAATGGGTGCCTTTAGCTCCTACGAGCAGTACTTC. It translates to CASSEMGAFSSYEQYF.

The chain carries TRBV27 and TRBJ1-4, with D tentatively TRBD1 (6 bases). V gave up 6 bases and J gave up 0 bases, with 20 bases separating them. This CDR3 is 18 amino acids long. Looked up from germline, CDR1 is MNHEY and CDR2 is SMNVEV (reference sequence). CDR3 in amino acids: CASRPFGTPVATNEKLFF. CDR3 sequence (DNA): TGTGCCAGCAGACCCTTCGGGACACCAGTTGCAACTAATGAAAAACTGTTTTTT.

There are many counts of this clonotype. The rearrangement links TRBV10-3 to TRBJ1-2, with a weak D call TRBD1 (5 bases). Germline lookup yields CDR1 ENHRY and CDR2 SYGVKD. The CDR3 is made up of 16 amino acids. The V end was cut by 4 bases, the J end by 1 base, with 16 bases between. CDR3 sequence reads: CAISGIPRQFNYGYTF. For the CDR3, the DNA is TGTGCCATCAGTGGTATCCCCCGACAGTTTAACTATGGCTACACCTTC.

The CDR3 sequence is CASSLMYGVRDTQYF. The CDR3 coding sequence is TGTGCCAGCAGCTTAATGTACGGGGTTAGAGATACGCAGTATTTT. V and J are TRBV7-2 and TRBJ2-3, with D maybe TRBD2 (5 bases). Trimming cost V 2 bases and J 5 bases, with 14 bases left between them. The length of the CDR3 is 15 residues. Germline lookup yields CDR1 SGHTA and CDR2 FQGNSA.

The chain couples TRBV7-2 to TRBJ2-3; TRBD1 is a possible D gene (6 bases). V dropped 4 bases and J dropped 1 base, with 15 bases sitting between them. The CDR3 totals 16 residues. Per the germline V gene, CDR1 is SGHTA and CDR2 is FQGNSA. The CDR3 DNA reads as TGTGCCAGCAGCTCGGCTGACAGGACCCGCACAGATACGCAGTATTTT. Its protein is CASSSADRTRTDTQYF. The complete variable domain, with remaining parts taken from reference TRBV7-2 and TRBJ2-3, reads GAGVSQSPSNKVTEKGKDVELRCDPISGHTALYWYRQSLGQGLEFLIYFQGNSAPDKSGLPSDRFSAERTGGSVSTLTIQRTQQEDSAVYLCASSSADRTRTDTQYFGPGTRLTVL.

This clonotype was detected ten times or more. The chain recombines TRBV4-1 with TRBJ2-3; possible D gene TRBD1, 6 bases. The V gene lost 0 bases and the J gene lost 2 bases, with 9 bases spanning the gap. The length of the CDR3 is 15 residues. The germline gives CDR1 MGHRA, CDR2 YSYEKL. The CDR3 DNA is TGCGCCAGCAGCCAAGATGGACAGCTCACAGATACGCAGTATTTT. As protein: CASSQDGQLTDTQYF.

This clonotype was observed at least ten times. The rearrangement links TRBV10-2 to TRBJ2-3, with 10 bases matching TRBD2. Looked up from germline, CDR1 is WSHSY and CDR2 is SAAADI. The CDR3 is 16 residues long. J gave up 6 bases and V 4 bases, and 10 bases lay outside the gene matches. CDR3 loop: CASSALLAGTADTQYF. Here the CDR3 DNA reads TGCGCCAGCAGTGCCCTACTAGCGGGGACGGCGGATACGCAGTATTTT.

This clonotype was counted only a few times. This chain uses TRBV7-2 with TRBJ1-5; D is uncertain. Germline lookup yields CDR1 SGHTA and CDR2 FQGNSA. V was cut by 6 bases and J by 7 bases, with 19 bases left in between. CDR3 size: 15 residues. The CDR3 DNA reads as TGTGCCAGCAGGCGAGGTGTGGGGATATGGCAGCCCCAGCATTTT. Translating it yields CASRRGVGIWQPQHF.

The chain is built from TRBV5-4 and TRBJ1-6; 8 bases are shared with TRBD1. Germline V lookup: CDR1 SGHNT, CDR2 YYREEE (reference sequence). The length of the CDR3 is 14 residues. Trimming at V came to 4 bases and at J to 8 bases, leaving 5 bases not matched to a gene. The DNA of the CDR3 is TGTGCCAGCAGCCGAGGACAGGGTGATTCACCCCTCCACTTT. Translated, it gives CASSRGQGDSPLHF.

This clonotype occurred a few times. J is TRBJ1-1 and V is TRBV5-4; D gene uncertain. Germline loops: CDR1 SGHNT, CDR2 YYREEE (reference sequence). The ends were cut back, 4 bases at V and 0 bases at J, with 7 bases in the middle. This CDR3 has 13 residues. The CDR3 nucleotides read TGTGCCAGCAGCCTCACACTGAACACTGAAGCTTTCTTT. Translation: CASSLTLNTEAFF.

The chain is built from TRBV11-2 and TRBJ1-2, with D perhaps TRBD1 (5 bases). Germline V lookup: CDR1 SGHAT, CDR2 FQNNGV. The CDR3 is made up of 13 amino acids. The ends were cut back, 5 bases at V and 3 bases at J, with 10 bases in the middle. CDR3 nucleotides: TGTGCCAGCAGCCAGGGAGGTGACTATGGCTACACCTTC. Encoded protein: CASSQGGDYGYTF.

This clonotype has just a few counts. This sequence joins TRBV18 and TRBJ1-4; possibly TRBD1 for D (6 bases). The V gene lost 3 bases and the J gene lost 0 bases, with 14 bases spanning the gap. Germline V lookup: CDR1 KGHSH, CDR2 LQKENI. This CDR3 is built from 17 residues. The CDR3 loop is CASSPGQGGATNEKLFF. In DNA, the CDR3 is TGTGCCAGCTCACCGGGACAAGGGGGAGCAACTAATGAAAAACTGTTTTTT.

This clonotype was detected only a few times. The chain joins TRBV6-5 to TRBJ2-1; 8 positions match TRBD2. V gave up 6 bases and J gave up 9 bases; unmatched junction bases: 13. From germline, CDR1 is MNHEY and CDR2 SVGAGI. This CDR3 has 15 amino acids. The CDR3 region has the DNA TGTGCCAGCAGCTACCGGACTAGCCCATACGGTGAGCAGTTCTTC. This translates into CASSYRTSPYGEQFF.

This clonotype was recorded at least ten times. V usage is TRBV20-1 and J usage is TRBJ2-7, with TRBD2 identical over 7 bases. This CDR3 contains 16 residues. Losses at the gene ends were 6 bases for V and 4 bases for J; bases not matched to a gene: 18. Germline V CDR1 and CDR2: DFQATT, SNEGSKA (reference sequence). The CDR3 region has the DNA TGCAGTGCAACACCCCCGGCGGGAAGCGGGGCTTACGAGCAGTACTTC. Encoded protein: CSATPPAGSGAYEQYF.

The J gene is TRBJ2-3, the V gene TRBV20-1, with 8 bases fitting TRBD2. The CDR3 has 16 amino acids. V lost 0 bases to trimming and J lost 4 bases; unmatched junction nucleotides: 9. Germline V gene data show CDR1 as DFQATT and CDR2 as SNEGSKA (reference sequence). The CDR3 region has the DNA TGCAGTGCTAGAGATTCCCGGGGGGGCCCAGCAGATACGCAGTATTTT. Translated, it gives CSARDSRGGPADTQYF.

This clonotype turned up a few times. DNA of the CDR3: TGTGCCAGCAGTTCCGATCTAGCGGGGGGCTCCTGGGGTACGCAGTATTTT. Translated: CASSSDLAGGSWGTQYF. The gene calls are TRBV6-6 and TRBJ2-3; 11 bases map to TRBD2. The length of the CDR3 is 17 residues. Germline CDR1 MNHNY, CDR2 SVGAGI (reference sequence). Trimming took 4 bases from V and 8 from J; bases not matched to a gene: 14.